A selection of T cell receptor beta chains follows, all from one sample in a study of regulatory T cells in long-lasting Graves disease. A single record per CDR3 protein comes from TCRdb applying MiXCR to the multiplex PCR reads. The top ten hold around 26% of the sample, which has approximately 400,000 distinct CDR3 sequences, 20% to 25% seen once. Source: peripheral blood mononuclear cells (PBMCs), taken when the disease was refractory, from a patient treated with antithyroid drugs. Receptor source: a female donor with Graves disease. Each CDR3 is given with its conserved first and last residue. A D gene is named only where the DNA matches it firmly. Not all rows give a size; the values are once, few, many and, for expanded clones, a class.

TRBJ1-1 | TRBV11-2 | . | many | CASSSTVFITEAFF | TGTGCCAGCAGCTCGACAGTCTTTATCACTGAAGCTTTCTTT
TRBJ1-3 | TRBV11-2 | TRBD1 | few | CASSPTGENTIYF | TGTGCCAGCAGCCCTACAGGGGAAAACACCATATATTTT
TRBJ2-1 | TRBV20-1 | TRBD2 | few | CSACTGTSGYNEQFF | TGCAGTGCATGTACCGGGACTAGCGGATACAATGAGCAGTTCTTC
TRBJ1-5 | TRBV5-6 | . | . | CASSLRVGGQPQHF | TGTGCCAGCAGCTTGCGGGTAGGGGGTCAGCCCCAGCATTTT
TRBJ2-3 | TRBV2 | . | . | CATPGDWADTQYF | TGTGCCACTCCTGGGGATTGGGCAGATACGCAGTATTTT
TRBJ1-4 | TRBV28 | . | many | CASSPLLEKLFF | TGTGCCAGCAGCCCCCTCCTGGAAAAACTGTTTTTT
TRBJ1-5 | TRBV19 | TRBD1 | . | CASSIVGGGNQPQHF | TGTGCCAGTAGTATAGTAGGGGGCGGCAATCAGCCCCAGCATTTT
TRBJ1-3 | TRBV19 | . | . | CASSVSGNTIYF | TGTGCCAGTAGTGTATCTGGAAACACCATATATTTT
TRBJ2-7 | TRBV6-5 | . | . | CAGSSRGGAYEQYF | TGTGCCGGCAGTTCCAGGGGGGGGGCCTACGAGCAGTACTTC
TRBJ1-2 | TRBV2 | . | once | CATNWRGMGYGYTF | TGTGCCACTAATTGGAGGGGGATGGGATATGGCTACACCTTC
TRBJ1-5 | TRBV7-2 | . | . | CASSFDGSSDQPQHF | TGTGCCAGCAGCTTCGATGGTAGCTCGGATCAGCCCCAGCATTTT
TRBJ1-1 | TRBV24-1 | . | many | CATRGSGEAFF | TGTGCCACCCGGGGGAGTGGGGAAGCTTTCTTT
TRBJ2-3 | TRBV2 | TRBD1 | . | CASSRDRGGGTDTQYF | TGTGCCAGCAGTCGGGACAGGGGGGGGGGCACAGATACGCAGTATTTT
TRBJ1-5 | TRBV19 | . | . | CASSIHEGGSNQPQHF | TGTGCCAGTAGTATCCACGAAGGGGGGAGCAATCAGCCCCAGCATTTT
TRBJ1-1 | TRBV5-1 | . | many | CASSLRSGPSGTEAFF | TGCGCCAGCAGCTTGCGTTCAGGCCCCTCTGGCACTGAAGCTTTCTTT
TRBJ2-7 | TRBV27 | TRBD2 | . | CASSFEGLATYEQYF | TGTGCCAGCAGTTTCGAAGGACTAGCTACCTACGAGCAGTACTTC
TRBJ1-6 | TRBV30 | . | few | CAWSMKTISPSSPLHF | TGTGCCTGGAGTATGAAGACAATATCCCCGAGTTCACCCCTCCACTTT
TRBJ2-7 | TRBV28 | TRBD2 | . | CASSRAGEGSVEQYF | TGTGCCAGCAGCCGAGCGGGAGAGGGGTCTGTCGAGCAGTACTTC
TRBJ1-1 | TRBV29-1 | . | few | CSVEVLPQGVTEAFF | TGCAGCGTTGAAGTCCTCCCGCAGGGTGTCACTGAAGCTTTCTTT
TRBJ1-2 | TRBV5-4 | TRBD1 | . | CASSFEGAKGYTF | TGTGCCAGCAGCTTTGAGGGGGCGAAGGGCTACACCTTC
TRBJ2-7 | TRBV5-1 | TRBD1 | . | CASTRDPGGHEQYF | TGCGCCAGCACCAGGGACCCAGGGGGCCACGAGCAGTACTTC
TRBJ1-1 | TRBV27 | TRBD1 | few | CASSWGTDTEAFF | TGTGCCAGCAGTTGGGGGACAGACACTGAAGCTTTCTTT